Below are 20 T cell receptor beta chains sequenced from a single sample in a study of blood T cell repertoires in COVID-19. Only in-frame clones appear in the TCRdb table, and some are missing; sequencing was by immunoSEQ multiplex PCR. There are fewer than 200,000 clones in the sample; about 87% occur only once, and roughly 2.6% lies in the top ten. Input material: peripheral blood. The source is a man aged 35 to 55 with active or convalescent COVID-19.

This sequence joins TRBV5-1 and TRBJ2-1; no firm D call. The length of the CDR3 is 16 residues. V was trimmed by 0 bases and J by 0 bases, leaving 10 bases between them. The germline gives CDR1 SGHRS, CDR2 YFSETQ. CDR3 amino acids: CASSLVGGGSYNEQFF. The DNA for the CDR3 is TGCGCCAGCAGCTTGGTAGGCGGCGGCTCCTACAATGAGCAGTTCTTC. The full variable domain, in which reference TRBV5-1 and TRBJ2-1 provide the parts outside the CDR3, is KAGVTQTPRYLIKTRGQQVTLSCSPISGHRSVSWYQQTPGQGLQFLFEYFSETQRNKGNFPGRFSGRQFSNSRSEMNVSTLELGDSALYLCASSLVGGGSYNEQFFGPGTRLTVL.

This rearrangement joins TRBV4-1 to TRBJ2-7; 7 nucleotides align to TRBD2. This CDR3 spans 13 amino acids. In germline, CDR1 is MGHRA, CDR2 YSYEKL. J lost 6 bases, V lost 4 bases, and 6 bases had no gene match. CDR3 amino acids: CASSLGLQAEQYF. The CDR3 bases are TGCGCCAGCAGCCTGGGACTACAGGCCGAGCAGTACTTC.

In its sample, this clone was seen once. V usage is TRBV3-1 (or the pseudogene TRBV3-2) and J usage is TRBJ2-1; 11 bases are shared with TRBD2. The V gene's germline CDR1 is LGHDT and CDR2 YNNKEL (reference sequence). With V trimmed by 0 bases and J by 7 bases, 8 bases remained unmatched. The CDR3 extends over 17 amino acids. The CDR3 here is CASSQDRGLAGGNEQFF. Here the CDR3 DNA reads TGTGCCAGCAGCCAAGACCGTGGGCTAGCGGGGGGTAATGAGCAGTTCTTC.

This CDR3 is CASSTTTGEGFF. In DNA, the CDR3 is TGTGCCAGTAGTACCACGACAGGTGAGGGGTTCTTC. The chain uses TRBV19 and TRBJ2-1; a possible D gene is TRBD1 (6 bases). Germline V gene data show CDR1 as LNHDA and CDR2 as SQIVND (reference sequence). This CDR3 has 12 residues. V lost 4 bases and J lost 15, with 16 bases in between.

The chain is built from TRBV6-5 and TRBJ2-5; TRBD2 aligns across 9 bases. CDR1 is MNHEY and CDR2 is SVGAGI in the germline V gene. With 0 bases clipped from V and 1 base from J, the junction kept 3 bases outside the gene matches. This CDR3 has 16 amino acids. CDR3: CASSYSLAGVQETQYF. The CDR3 coding sequence is TGTGCCAGCAGTTACTCTTTAGCGGGGGTCCAAGAGACCCAGTACTTC.

The genes are TRBV2 and TRBJ2-1, with D possibly matching TRBD1 (5 bases). From germline, CDR1 is SNHLY and CDR2 FYNNEI. The CDR3 has 15 residues. The ends were cut back, 7 bases at V and 2 bases at J, with 15 bases in the middle. In nucleotides, the CDR3 is TGTGCCAGCACACCCTACAGGAGTACCTACAATGAGCAGTTCTTC. It specifies CASTPYRSTYNEQFF.

This clone appeared a few times. This chain joins TRBV28 and TRBJ1-2, with D hard to call. The ends were cut back, 8 bases at V and 8 bases at J, with 15 bases in the middle. CDR1 is MDHEN and CDR2 is SYDVKM in the germline V gene. This CDR3 comprises 12 residues. The CDR3 DNA sequence: TGTGCCAGCTGGGAGCGATCGGGGGGCTACACCTTC. Protein sequence: CASWERSGGYTF.

This chain connects TRBV4-3 to TRBJ2-2; D is uncertain. The CDR3 has 14 residues. Trimming stripped 0 bases from V and 3 bases from J, with 5 bases between. CDR1 and CDR2 (germline): LGHNA, YSLEER. The CDR3 DNA reads as TGCGCCAGCAGCCAAGATACAGACACCGGGGAGCTGTTTTTT. Translation: CASSQDTDTGELFF.

The chain links TRBV7-9 to TRBJ1-4; D is uncertain. Germline CDR1 is SEHNR and CDR2 is FQNEAQ (reference sequence). Trimming pared 5 bases from V and 0 bases from J, leaving 10 bases between. The CDR3 length is 15 residues. The CDR3 is CASSRSRATNEKLFF. CDR3 in DNA: TGTGCCAGCAGCAGATCGCGAGCAACTAATGAAAAACTGTTTTTT.

The chain uses TRBV28 and TRBJ1-2, with D unresolved. Germline V gene data show CDR1 as MDHEN and CDR2 as SYDVKM. V was shortened by 7 bases and J by 3 bases, with 15 bases between the two germline ends. This CDR3 region has 14 residues. CDR3: CASTNSLRDYGYTF. The CDR3 nucleotides read TGTGCCAGCACCAACTCGCTCCGGGACTATGGCTACACCTTC.

The rearrangement uses TRBV7-9 and TRBJ2-5; 13 bases map to TRBD2. The V segment lost 4 bases and the J segment 5 bases; nucleotides outside the gene matches: 4. The CDR3 loop spans 15 amino acids. The germline CDR1 and CDR2 sequences are SEHNR and FQNEAQ (reference sequence). CDR3 sequence: CASSSWTSGGETQYF. CDR3 DNA sequence: TGTGCCAGCAGCTCCTGGACTAGCGGGGGTGAGACCCAGTACTTC.

DNA of the CDR3: TGCAGCGTTGTAAAGGCGGGGGCGAACACCGGGGAGCTGTTTTTT. Translated, it gives CSVVKAGANTGELFF. This chain connects TRBV29-1 to TRBJ2-2; 7 bases map to TRBD2. CDR1 and CDR2 (germline): SQVTM, ANQGSEA. Trimming at V came to 4 bases and at J to 0 bases, leaving 5 bases not matched to a gene. This CDR3 spans 15 amino acids.

The chain is built from TRBV11-2 and TRBJ2-2, with D maybe TRBD1 (5 bases). The CDR3 has 16 amino acids. Trimming cost V 2 bases and J 4 bases, with 14 bases left between them. CDR1 SGHAT and CDR2 FQNNGV come from the germline V gene. The CDR3 nucleotides are TGTGCCAGCAGCTTACGGCCGCAGGGTAGCACCGGGGAGCTGTTTTTT. Protein: CASSLRPQGSTGELFF.

The chain combines TRBV9 with TRBJ2-7; D is perhaps TRBD2 (6 bases). The CDR3 extends over 14 amino acids. Trimming left V 4 bases short and J 4 bases short, with 15 bases between. Per germline, CDR1 SGDLS and CDR2 YYNGEE. CDR3 residues: CASSPRPGEYEQYF. CDR3 coding DNA: TGTGCCAGCAGCCCTCGGCCGGGGGAATACGAGCAGTACTTC.

This clone was seen just once. V is TRBV19 and J is TRBJ2-1; 7 nucleotides agree with TRBD1. The CDR3 has 14 residues. Germline CDR1 LNHDA, CDR2 SQIVND (reference sequence). J was trimmed by 6 bases and V by 6 bases; bases with no gene match: 8. CDR3 in amino acids: CASRADRVGNEQFF. CDR3 nucleotide sequence: TGTGCCAGTAGAGCTGACAGGGTAGGCAATGAGCAGTTCTTC. Looking up the rest from reference TRBV19 and TRBJ2-1 gives the full variable domain: DGGITQSPKYLFRKEGQNVTLSCEQNLNHDAMYWYRQDPGQGLRLIYYSQIVNDFQKGDIAEGYSVSREKKESFPLTVTSAQKNPTAFYLCASRADRVGNEQFFGPGTRLTVL.

V gene TRBV2 combines with J gene TRBJ2-1; D might be TRBD2 (5 bases). The CDR3 runs to 14 residues. V shed 2 bases and J shed 6 bases, with 11 bases lying between them. Per the germline V gene, CDR1 is SNHLY and CDR2 is FYNNEI. CDR3: CASSESLEGNEQFF. The CDR3 DNA reads as TGTGCCAGCAGTGAATCACTAGAAGGCAATGAGCAGTTCTTC. Using reference TRBV2 and TRBJ2-1 for the parts outside the CDR3, the full variable domain is EPEVTQTPSHQVTQMGQEVILRCVPISNHLYFYWYRQILGQKVEFLVSFYNNEISEKSEIFDDQFSVERPDGSNFTLKIRSTKLEDSAMYFCASSESLEGNEQFFGPGTRLTVL.

The V call is TRBV19, the J call TRBJ1-4; TRBD1 aligns across 8 bases. This CDR3 region has 16 residues. Germline CDR1 reads LNHDA; CDR2 reads SQIVND (reference sequence). V shed 3 bases, J shed 8 bases, and the junction held 11 bases outside the gene matches. The DNA for the CDR3 is TGTGCCAGTAGTATTCTGACAGGGGAACGGAAAGAAAAACTGTTTTTT. As protein: CASSILTGERKEKLFF.

This clone appeared a few times. The rearrangement uses TRBV5-4 and TRBJ1-3; a weak D match, TRBD1 (6 bases). Deletions cut 4 bases from V and 5 bases from J, with 19 bases between. This CDR3 spans 16 amino acids. Germline loops: CDR1 SGHNT, CDR2 YYREEE (reference sequence). CDR3 amino acids: CASSRSGDNRRNTIYF. For the CDR3, the DNA is TGTGCCAGCAGCCGGTCCGGGGACAACCGCCGAAACACCATATATTTT. Full variable domain (remainder filled in from reference TRBV5-4 and TRBJ1-3): ETGVTQSPTHLIKTRGQQVTLRCSSQSGHNTVSWYQQALGQGPQFIFQYYREEENGRGNFPPRFSGLQFPNYSSELNVNALELDDSALYLCASSRSGDNRRNTIYFGEGSWLTVV.

CDR3 region: CASSLSGGRSEAFF. For the CDR3, the DNA is TGTGCCAGCAGCTTGTCCGGGGGACGCTCTGAAGCTTTCTTT. J is TRBJ1-1 and V is TRBV5-4; a possible D gene is TRBD1 (5 bases). The germline CDR1 and CDR2 sequences are SGHNT and YYREEE (reference sequence). The CDR3 contains 14 residues. Trimming shortened V by 1 base and J by 6 bases, and 13 bases separated the two germline ends.

The chain combines TRBV5-1 with TRBJ2-7; TRBD2 matches 10 bases. CDR1 is SGHRS, CDR2 YFSETQ, per germline. The CDR3 has 17 amino acids. V trimming: 3 bases; J trimming: 3 bases; junction bases outside the gene matches: 12. DNA of the CDR3: TGCGCCAGCAGCTGGACGTTTAGCGGGGGGAGCGACTACGAGCAGTACTTC. Translated: CASSWTFSGGSDYEQYF.